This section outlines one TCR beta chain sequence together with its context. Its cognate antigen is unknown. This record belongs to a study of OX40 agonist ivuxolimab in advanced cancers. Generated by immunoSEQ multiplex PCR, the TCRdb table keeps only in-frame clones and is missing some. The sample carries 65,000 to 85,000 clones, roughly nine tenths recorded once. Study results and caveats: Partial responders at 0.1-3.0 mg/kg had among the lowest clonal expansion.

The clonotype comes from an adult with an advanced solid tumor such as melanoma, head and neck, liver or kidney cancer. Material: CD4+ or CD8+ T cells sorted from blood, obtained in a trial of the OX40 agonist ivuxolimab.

CDR3 bases: TGTGCCAGCAGTGTTTTTTCGGTTGGAACTAGCGAGCAGTACTTC. This translates into CASSVFSVGTSEQYF. The chain has TRBV2 and TRBJ2-7; weak D call: TRBD2 (5 bases). The germline V and J ends were trimmed by 4 bases and 6 bases, with 19 bases remaining between them. Germline V CDR1 and CDR2: SNHLY, FYNNEI. The CDR3 runs to 15 residues. Full variable domain (remainder filled in from reference TRBV2 and TRBJ2-7): EPEVTQTPSHQVTQMGQEVILRCVPISNHLYFYWYRQILGQKVEFLVSFYNNEISEKSEIFDDQFSVERPDGSNFTLKIRSTKLEDSAMYFCASSVFSVGTSEQYFGPGTRLTVT.